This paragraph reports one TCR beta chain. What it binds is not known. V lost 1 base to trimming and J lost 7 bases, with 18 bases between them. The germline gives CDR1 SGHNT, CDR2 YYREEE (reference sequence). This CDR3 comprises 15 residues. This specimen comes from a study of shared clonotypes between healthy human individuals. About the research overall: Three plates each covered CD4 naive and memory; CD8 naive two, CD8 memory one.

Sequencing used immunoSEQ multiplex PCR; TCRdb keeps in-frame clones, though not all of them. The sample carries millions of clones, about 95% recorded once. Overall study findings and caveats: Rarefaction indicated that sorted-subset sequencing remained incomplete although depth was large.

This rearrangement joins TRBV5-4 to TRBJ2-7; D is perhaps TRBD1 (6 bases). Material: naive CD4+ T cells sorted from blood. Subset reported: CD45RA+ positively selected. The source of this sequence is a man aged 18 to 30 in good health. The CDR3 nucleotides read TGTGCCAGCAGCTTGAACGCAGGGGATACCTCTGAGCAGTACTTC. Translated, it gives CASSLNAGDTSEQYF.